This TCR beta chain was observed in a study of blood T cells in healthy people across ages (dated by TCRdb to the mid-2010s). In the study overall: Template switching captured roughly one uniquely barcoded TCR beta cDNA molecule per two T cells in model experiments. Age-related changes in TCR beta repertoire diversity were measured in the study by deep sequencing normalized with unique cDNA molecular identifiers. Donors of different ages were randomly distributed across sequencing lanes to avoid experimental bias. For two donors (one aged 18 to 30 and one aged 80 or older), the study analyzed two additional independent replicas of 1 million unique cDNA reads from the same blood draw. Donors were grouped into four age groups: young (average 16 years), middle-aged (roughly 37), aged (62) and long-lived (approximately 81). What the authors observed across the whole study: As age increased, observed TCR beta diversity per million T cells dropped in a roughly linear way, and a significant reduction was already evident by age 40. A strong correlation was found between observed TCR beta diversity and the percentage of naive T cells measured by flow cytometry. Estimates of total diversity based on one million sequenced T cells were considered lower bounds and underestimates. Compared with the aged group, more naive CD4+ T cells, fewer expanded clones and increased TCR diversity were shown by the long-lived group, suggesting age selection. Because donor CMV infection status was unknown, age-related changes in expanded clonotypes were potentially confounded. Conclusive comparison of naive and antigen-experienced compartments was prevented by the profiling of bulk unsorted PBMCs.

Measured from the cysteine to the phenylalanine, the CDR3 is 13 residues long. Only the CDR3 DNA stays, 39 bases, in frame from base 1. Per the germline V gene, SQVTM is the CDR1 and ANQGSEA is the CDR2. V and J lose 3 bases and 2 bases, and a span of 10 bases separates them. This clonotype was counted a few times. Its antigen remains unidentified. There are no base qualities to consult, and no much larger clone falls within one base. The library was made by 5' RACE. Sequencing relied on an Illumina HiSeq 2500. A second PCR of about 7 to 12 cycles was run with a J-beta primer mix and a sample-barcoded 5' primer. Each TCR beta cDNA molecule received a unique molecular identifier from a template-switch 5' adaptor carrying 12 random nucleotides. At least 3 million CDR3-containing paired-end reads were obtained from each sample. The Mint cDNA synthesis kit, primed by a TRBC-specific oligonucleotide, was used to synthesize first-strand cDNA from all RNA. Following uracil-DNA glycosylase treatment, all cDNA underwent a first 18-cycle PCR with the universal primers M1SS and BC2_uni_R. The source study handled its data this way. For normalization, 1 million high-quality reads were randomly selected from each sample, with every read carrying a distinct molecular identifier. Reads sharing molecular identifiers were discarded rather than binned into consensus sequences. MiTCR, set to a Q25 quality threshold and the strictest error-elimination algorithm, was used for CDR3 identification, clonotype clustering and error correction. A nonparametric unseen species model using Euler transformation provided a lower-bound estimate of total TCR beta diversity. Using fastp trimming at Q25 and MiXCR clonotype assembly, TCRdb reanalyzed the public sequencing data and kept in-frame beta chains. Duplicate CDR3 protein sequences are folded into a single record with the most common DNA and genes. The V and J calls here are based on TCRdb, not the publication. The sample table holds over 600,000 distinct CDR3 sequences, of which under 25% were seen once. More than 3% of the sample rests with the top ten.

The donors were roughly 40 Caucasian individuals from Russia, aged roughly 6 to 100 years, who were systemically healthy. Ten milliliters of peripheral blood were drawn from each donor into EDTA-treated Vacutainer tubes. Ficoll-Paque density-gradient centrifugation was used to isolate PBMCs, with at least 6 million obtained per sample. Total RNA was extracted from PBMCs with Trizol reagent, with at least 6 micrograms obtained per sample. For every donor, flow cytometry on a PBMC aliquot measured the percentage of naive CD45RAhigh/CD27high T cells. Sequenced: blood. The chain couples TRBV29-1 to TRBJ2-5; the D gene assignment is ambiguous. The TCR was taken from a man in his sixties or seventies in good health. The DNA sequence is TGCAGCGTTGACCCTTTCCGACAAGAGACCCAGTACTTC. This translates into CSVDPFRQETQYF.